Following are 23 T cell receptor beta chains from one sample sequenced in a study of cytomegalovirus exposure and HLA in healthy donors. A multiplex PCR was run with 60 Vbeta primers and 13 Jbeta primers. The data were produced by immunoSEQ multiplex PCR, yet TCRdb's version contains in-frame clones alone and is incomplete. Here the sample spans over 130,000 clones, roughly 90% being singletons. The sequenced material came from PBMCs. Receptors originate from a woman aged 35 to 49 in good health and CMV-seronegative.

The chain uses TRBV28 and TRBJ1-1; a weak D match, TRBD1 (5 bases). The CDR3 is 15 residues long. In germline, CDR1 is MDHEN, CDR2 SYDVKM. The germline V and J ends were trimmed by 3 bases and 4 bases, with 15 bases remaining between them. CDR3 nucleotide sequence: TGTGCCAGCAGTTTGGGGGGGGTAAGAGGCACTGAAGCTTTCTTT. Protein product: CASSLGGVRGTEAFF.

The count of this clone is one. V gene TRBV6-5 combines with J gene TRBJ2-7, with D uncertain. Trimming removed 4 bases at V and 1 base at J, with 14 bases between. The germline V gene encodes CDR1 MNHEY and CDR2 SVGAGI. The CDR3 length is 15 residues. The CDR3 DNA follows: TGTGCCAGCAGTTCCGGAAAGTACAGTTCCTACGAGCAGTACTTC. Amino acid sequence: CASSSGKYSSYEQYF.

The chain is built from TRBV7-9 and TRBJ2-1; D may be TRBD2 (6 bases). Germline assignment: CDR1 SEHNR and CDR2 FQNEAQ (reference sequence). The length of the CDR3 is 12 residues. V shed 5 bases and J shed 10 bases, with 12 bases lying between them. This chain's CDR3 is CASSPPGREQFF. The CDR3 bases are TGTGCCAGCAGCCCCCCAGGGAGGGAGCAGTTCTTC.

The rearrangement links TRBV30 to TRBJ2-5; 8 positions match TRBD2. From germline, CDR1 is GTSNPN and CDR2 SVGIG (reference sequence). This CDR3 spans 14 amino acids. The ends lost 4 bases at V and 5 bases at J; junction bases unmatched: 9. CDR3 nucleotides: TGTGCCTGGATTTCCCTCCGGGAGGGGGAGACCCAGTACTTC. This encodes CAWISLREGETQYF. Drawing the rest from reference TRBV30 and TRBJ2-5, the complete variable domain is SQTIHQWPATLVQPVGSPLSLECTVEGTSNPNLYWYRQAAGRGLQLLFYSVGIGQISSEVPQNLSASRPQDRQFILSSKKLLLSDSGFYLCAWISLREGETQYFGPGTRLLVL.

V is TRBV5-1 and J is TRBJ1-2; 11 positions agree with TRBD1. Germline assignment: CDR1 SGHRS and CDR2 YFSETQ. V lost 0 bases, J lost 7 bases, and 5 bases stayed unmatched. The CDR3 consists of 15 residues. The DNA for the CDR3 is TGCGCCAGCAGCTTGGGGGACAGGGGGAACGGTGGCTACACCTTC. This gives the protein CASSLGDRGNGGYTF. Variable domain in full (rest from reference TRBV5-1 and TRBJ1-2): KAGVTQTPRYLIKTRGQQVTLSCSPISGHRSVSWYQQTPGQGLQFLFEYFSETQRNKGNFPGRFSGRQFSNSRSEMNVSTLELGDSALYLCASSLGDRGNGGYTFGSGTRLTVV.

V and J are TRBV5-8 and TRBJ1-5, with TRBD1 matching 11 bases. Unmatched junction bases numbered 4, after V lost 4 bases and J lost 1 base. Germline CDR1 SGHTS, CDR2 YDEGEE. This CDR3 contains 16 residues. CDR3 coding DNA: TGTGCCAGCAGCAGGACAGGGGGCCACAGCAATCAGCCCCAGCATTTT. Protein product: CASSRTGGHSNQPQHF.

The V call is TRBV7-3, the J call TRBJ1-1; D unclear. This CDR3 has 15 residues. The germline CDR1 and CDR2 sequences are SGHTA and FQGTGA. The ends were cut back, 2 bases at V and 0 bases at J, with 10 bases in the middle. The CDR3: CASSLVQTMNTEAFF. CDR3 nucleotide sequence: TGTGCCAGCAGCTTAGTCCAAACAATGAACACTGAAGCTTTCTTT.

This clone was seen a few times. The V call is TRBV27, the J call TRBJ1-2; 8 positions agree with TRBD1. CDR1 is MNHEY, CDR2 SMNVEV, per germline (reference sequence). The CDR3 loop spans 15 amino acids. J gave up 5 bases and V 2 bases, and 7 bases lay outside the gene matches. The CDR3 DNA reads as TGTGCCAGCAGTTTACCCGACAGGGGCGGGTATGGCTACACCTTC. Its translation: CASSLPDRGGYGYTF.

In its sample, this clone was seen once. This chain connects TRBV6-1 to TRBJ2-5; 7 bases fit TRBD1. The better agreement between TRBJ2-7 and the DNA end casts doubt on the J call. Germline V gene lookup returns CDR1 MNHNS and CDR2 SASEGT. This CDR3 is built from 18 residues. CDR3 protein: CASSVIGDGTDSSYEQYF. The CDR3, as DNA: TGTGCCAGCAGTGTAATTGGGGATGGGACAGATAGCTCCTACGAGCAGTACTTC.

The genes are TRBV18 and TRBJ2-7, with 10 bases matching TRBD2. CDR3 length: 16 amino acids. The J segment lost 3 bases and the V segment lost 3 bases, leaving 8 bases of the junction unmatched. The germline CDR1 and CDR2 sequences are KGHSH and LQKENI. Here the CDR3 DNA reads TGTGCCAGCTCACCCCTAACCGGGACTAGCGTCTACGAGCAGTACTTC. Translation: CASSPLTGTSVYEQYF.

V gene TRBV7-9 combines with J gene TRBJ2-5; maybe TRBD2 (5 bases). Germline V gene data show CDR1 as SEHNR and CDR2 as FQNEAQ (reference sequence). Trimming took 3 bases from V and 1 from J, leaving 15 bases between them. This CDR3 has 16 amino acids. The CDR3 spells CASSFGSLTIQETQYF. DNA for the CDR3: TGTGCCAGCAGCTTCGGCAGCCTGACTATCCAAGAGACCCAGTACTTC. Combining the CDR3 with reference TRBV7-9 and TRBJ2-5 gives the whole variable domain DTGVSQNPRHKITKRGQNVTFRCDPISEHNRLYWYRQTLGQGPEFLTYFQNEAQLEKSRLLSDRFSAERPKGSFSTLEIQRTEQGDSAMYLCASSFGSLTIQETQYFGPGTRLLVL.

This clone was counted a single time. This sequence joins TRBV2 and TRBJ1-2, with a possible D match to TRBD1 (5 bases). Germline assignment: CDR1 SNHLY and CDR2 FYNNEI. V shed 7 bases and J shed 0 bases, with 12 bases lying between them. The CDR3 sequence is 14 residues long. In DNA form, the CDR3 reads TGTGCCAGCACTATGGGGCGATCTAACTATGGCTACACCTTC. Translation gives CASTMGRSNYGYTF.

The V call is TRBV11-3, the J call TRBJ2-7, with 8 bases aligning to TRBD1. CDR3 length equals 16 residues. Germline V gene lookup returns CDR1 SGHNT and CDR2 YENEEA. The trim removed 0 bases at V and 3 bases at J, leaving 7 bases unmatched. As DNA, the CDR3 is TGTGCCAGCAGCTTAGATCAATCCAGGGGGCTCTACGAGCAGTACTTC. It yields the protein CASSLDQSRGLYEQYF. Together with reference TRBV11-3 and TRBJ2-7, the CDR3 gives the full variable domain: EAGVVQSPRYKIIEKKQPVAFWCNPISGHNTLYWYLQNLGQGPELLIRYENEEAVDDSQLPKDRFSAERLKGVDSTLKIQPAELGDSAVYLCASSLDQSRGLYEQYFGPGTRLTVT.

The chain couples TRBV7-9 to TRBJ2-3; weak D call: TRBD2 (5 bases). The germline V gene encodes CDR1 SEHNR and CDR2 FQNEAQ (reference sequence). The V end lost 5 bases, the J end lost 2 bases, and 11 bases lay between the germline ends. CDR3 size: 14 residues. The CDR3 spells CASSQAAITDTQYF. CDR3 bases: TGTGCCAGCAGCCAAGCGGCTATCACAGATACGCAGTATTTT.

The CDR3 nucleotides read TGTGCCAGCTTTATGTCCGGGAGGTTGGCAGATACGCAGTATTTT. Translated: CASFMSGRLADTQYF. This rearrangement joins TRBV2 to TRBJ2-3; 7 bases are shared with TRBD2. V was pared by 8 bases and J by 4 bases, with 12 bases of the junction left unmatched. Germline V gene sequence: CDR1 SNHLY, CDR2 FYNNEI. The CDR3 is 15 amino acids. Based on the CDR3 plus reference TRBV2 and TRBJ2-3, the full variable domain is EPEVTQTPSHQVTQMGQEVILRCVPISNHLYFYWYRQILGQKVEFLVSFYNNEISEKSEIFDDQFSVERPDGSNFTLKIRSTKLEDSAMYFCASFMSGRLADTQYFGPGTRLTVL.

As DNA, the CDR3 is TGTGCCAGCAGCCGGCAGGGCTCTGGGGCCAACGTCCTGACTTTC. The encoded protein is CASSRQGSGANVLTF. This chain uses TRBV7-9 with TRBJ2-6; D may be TRBD1 (5 bases). Looked up from germline, CDR1 is SEHNR and CDR2 is FQNEAQ (reference sequence). The CDR3 covers 15 residues. With 5 bases removed from V and 0 bases from J, the gap between germline ends came to 8 bases.

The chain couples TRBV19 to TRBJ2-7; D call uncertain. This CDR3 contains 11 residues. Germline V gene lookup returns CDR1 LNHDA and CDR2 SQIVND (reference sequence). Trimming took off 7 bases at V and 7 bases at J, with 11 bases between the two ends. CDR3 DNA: TGTGCCAGTATAGAGGTATGTGAGCAGTACTTC. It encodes CASIEVCEQYF.

This CDR3 is CASSIGQAYEQYF. The DNA of the CDR3 is TGCGCCAGCAGCATCGGACAGGCCTACGAGCAGTACTTC. This chain connects TRBV5-1 to TRBJ2-7; 7 bases fit TRBD1. This CDR3 is 13 amino acids long. Losses at the gene ends were 4 bases for V and 2 bases for J; bases not matched to a gene: 3. Germline values: CDR1 SGHRS, CDR2 YFSETQ.

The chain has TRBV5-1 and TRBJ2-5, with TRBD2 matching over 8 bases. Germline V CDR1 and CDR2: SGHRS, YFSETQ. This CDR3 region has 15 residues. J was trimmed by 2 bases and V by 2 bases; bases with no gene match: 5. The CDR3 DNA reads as TGCGCCAGCAGCTTCTCCGGGACTAGGCAAGAGACCCAGTACTTC. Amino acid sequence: CASSFSGTRQETQYF.

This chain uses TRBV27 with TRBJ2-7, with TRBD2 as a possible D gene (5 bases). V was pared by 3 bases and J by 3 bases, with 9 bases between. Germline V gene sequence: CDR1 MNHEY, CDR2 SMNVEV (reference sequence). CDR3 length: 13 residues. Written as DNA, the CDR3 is TGTGCCAGCAGTTTCGAGGGCCACTACGAGCAGTACTTC. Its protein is CASSFEGHYEQYF.

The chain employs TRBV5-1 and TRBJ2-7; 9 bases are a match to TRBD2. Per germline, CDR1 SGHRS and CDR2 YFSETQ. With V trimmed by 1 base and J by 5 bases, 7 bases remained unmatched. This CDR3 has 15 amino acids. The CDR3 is CASSLFGGRGDEQYF. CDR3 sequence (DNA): TGCGCCAGCAGCTTGTTTGGCGGGAGGGGGGACGAGCAGTACTTC.

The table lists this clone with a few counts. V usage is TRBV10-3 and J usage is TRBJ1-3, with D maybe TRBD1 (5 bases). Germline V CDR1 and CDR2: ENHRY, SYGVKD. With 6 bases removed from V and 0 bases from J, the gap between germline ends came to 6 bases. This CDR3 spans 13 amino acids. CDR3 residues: CAIRTDSGNTIYF. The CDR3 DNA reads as TGTGCCATCAGGACAGACTCTGGAAACACCATATATTTT.

The CDR3 bases are TGTGCCAGCAGTTACTCGACGGGTCAGCCCCAGCATTTT. It yields the protein CASSYSTGQPQHF. The chain links TRBV6-5 to TRBJ1-5; D gene uncertain. The CDR3 runs to 13 residues. Germline CDR1 MNHEY, CDR2 SVGAGI. V shed 0 bases and J shed 6 bases, with 6 bases lying between them.